The 27 T cell receptor beta chains presented below share a single source sample, sequenced in a study of tumor-infiltrating lymphocytes in primary liver carcinoma. Researchers drew blood RNA from unsorted whole blood and extracted germline DNA as well. Starting material of 450 to 500 ng total RNA yielded TCR beta cDNA via a constant-region primer. Researchers made the TCR beta libraries by running three nested multiplex PCR rounds with slightly modified ARM-PCR. For approximately 9 cycles apiece, the opening two PCR rounds ran with TRBV1-TRBV30 forward primers and a C-beta reverse primer. One entry per CDR3 protein, called by TCRdb with MiXCR from the multiplex PCR reads. Of approximately 300,000 distinct CDR3 sequences listed, about 60% are singletons. Sequencing used peripheral blood. The receptor source for this set is a middle-aged man with primary liver carcinoma and hepatitis B virus infection.

On this clonotype: This may be a read error: a much more frequent sequence differs by one nucleotide. The V and J genes are TRBV30 and TRBJ2-1, with D perhaps TRBD2 (5 bases). Trimming removed 3 bases from V and 0 bases from J, with 15 bases in between. Germline CDR1 reads GTSNPN; CDR2 reads SVGIG (reference sequence). The CDR3 consists of 16 residues. The CDR3 region is CAWSSGGPNSYNEQFF. The CDR3, as DNA: TGTGCCTGGAGCTCAGGAGGCCCGAACTCCTACAATGAGCAGTTCTTC. Full variable domain (outside the CDR3, taken from reference TRBV30 and TRBJ2-1): SQTIHQWPATLVQPVGSPLSLECTVEGTSNPNLYWYRQAAGRGLQLLFYSVGIGQISSEVPQNLSASRPQDRQFILSSKKLLLSDSGFYLCAWSSGGPNSYNEQFFGPGTRLTVL.

Notes on this clonotype: Germline is not matched at one junction end, which may reflect a read error. The chain carries TRBV6-6 and TRBJ2-7; D assignment may be TRBD1 or TRBD2 (5 bases each). There are 14 residues in the CDR3. Germline CDR1 reads MNHNY; CDR2 reads SVGAGI (reference sequence). The DNA for the CDR3 is TGTGTCAGCAGTTACGACCAGGGAGACTACGTGCAGTACTTC. This codes for CVSSYDQGDYVQYF.

The chain recombines TRBV4-2 with TRBJ2-2; TRBD1 matches at 12 bases. This CDR3 region has 16 residues. J was trimmed by 5 bases and V by 4 bases; bases with no gene match: 5. Germline loops: CDR1 LGHNA, CDR2 YNFKEQ. The CDR3 DNA follows: TGTGCCAGCAGCCGGGGACAGGGGGCTCTTACCGGGGAGCTGTTTTTT. Amino acid sequence: CASSRGQGALTGELFF.

Details on this clonotype: A much larger clonotype is one base distant, so this may be a read error. The rearrangement joins TRBV4-2 to TRBJ2-2; TRBD2 matches at 11 bases. Germline CDR1 is LGHNA and CDR2 is YNFKEQ. Trimming cost V 4 bases and J 5 bases; bases outside gene matches: 6. The CDR3 contains 16 residues. The CDR3 spells CASSPTSGTLTGELFF. The CDR3, as DNA: TGTGCCAGCAGCCCGACTAGCGGGACTCTGACCGGGGAGCTGTTTTTT.

The chain employs TRBV5-6 and TRBJ1-1; TRBD1 might be the D (5 bases). Germline V lookup: CDR1 SGHDT, CDR2 YYEEEE. The CDR3 loop spans 21 amino acids. V was cut by 4 bases and J by 8 bases, with 39 bases left in between. CDR3 coding DNA: TGTGCCAGCAGCGTACGTTCAGGATTCGACCTGAAGGGACTTGTAACCCAGGAAGCTTTCTTT. Its translation is CASSVRSGFDLKGLVTQEAFF.

Concerning this clonotype itself: The junction differs from germline at one of its ends, possibly a read error. This chain uses TRBV11-1 with TRBJ1-1; tentative D call: TRBD1 (6 bases). The CDR3 totals 14 residues. Germline CDR1 reads SGHAT; CDR2 reads FQDESV (reference sequence). DNA of the CDR3: TGTGTCAGCAGCATCGGCCAGGGGATCGCTGAAGCTTTCTTT. It is translated as CVSSIGQGIAEAFF.

Turning to this clonotype: Germline and junction disagree at one end, which may indicate a read error. The chain is built from TRBV2 and TRBJ2-2, with 8 positions matching TRBD1. The CDR3 loop spans 14 amino acids. The germline V gene encodes CDR1 SNHLY and CDR2 FYNNEI. CDR3 DNA: TGTACCAGCAGTGGACAGGGAGACACCGGGGAGCTGTCTTTT. This codes for CTSSGQGDTGELSF.

The chain has TRBV4-1 and TRBJ1-5; D is perhaps TRBD1 (5 bases). V lost 0 bases and J lost 3, with 12 bases in between. Germline V gene sequence: CDR1 MGHRA, CDR2 YSYEKL. The CDR3 is made up of 16 amino acids. CDR3: CASSQDRGGYNQPQHF. The CDR3 DNA follows: TGCGCCAGCAGCCAAGATAGGGGCGGTTACAATCAGCCCCAGCATTTT.

As for this clonotype: This may come from a read error, since a much larger clone is one base off. The gene calls are TRBV29-1 and TRBJ1-2; D is unresolved. Trimming removed 6 bases at V and 3 bases at J, with 14 bases between. This CDR3 comprises 13 residues. From germline, CDR1 is SQVTM and CDR2 ANQGSEA. The CDR3 region has the DNA TGCAGCGTGTATCTTACTCGCGACTATGGCTACACCTTC. This codes for CSVYLTRDYGYTF. The entire variable domain, with the rest obtained from reference TRBV29-1 and TRBJ1-2, is as follows: SAVISQKPSRDICQRGTSLTIQCQVDSQVTMMFWYRQQPGQSLTLIATANQGSEATYESGFVIDKFPISRPNLTFSTLTVSNMSPEDSSIYLCSVYLTRDYGYTFGSGTRLTVV.

As regards this clonotype: One end of the junction fails to match germline, which may point to a read error. This sequence joins TRBV4-2 and TRBJ2-7; possibly TRBD1 or TRBD2 for D (6 bases each). Germline assignment: CDR1 LGHNA and CDR2 YNFKEQ. CDR3 length equals 16 residues. Here the CDR3 reads CASRQEATGAPYEQYF. The CDR3 nucleotides read TGTGCCAGCAGACAAGAAGCGACGGGGGCCCCCTACGAGCAGTACTTC.

Turning to this clonotype: A junction end diverges from the germline sequence, so it may reflect a read error. This chain connects TRBV29-1 to TRBJ2-2; unclear D gene. The CDR3 contains 13 residues. The germline V gene encodes CDR1 SQVTM and CDR2 ANQGSEA. The DNA of the CDR3 is TGCAGAGTTGACGACACCAGCGCCGGGGAGCTGTTTTTT. Encoded protein: CRVDDTSAGELFF.

Notes on this clonotype: A read error may explain this, as a much larger clone is one base away. This rearrangement joins TRBV11-2 to TRBJ2-7, with 7 bases lining up with TRBD2. CDR3 size: 16 residues. The germline V gene encodes CDR1 SGHAT and CDR2 FQNNGV. CDR3 sequence reads: CTSSFPGSGPSYEQYF. DNA for the CDR3: TGTACCAGCAGCTTCCCGGGTAGCGGGCCGTCCTACGAGCAGTACTTC.

This clonotype was seen repeatedly, ten times or more. V gene TRBV12-3 or TRBV12-4 combines with J gene TRBJ1-5, with a tentative D call TRBD1 (5 bases). V was shortened by 0 bases and J by 4 bases, with 10 bases between the two germline ends. The CDR3 is 15 residues long. The CDR3 loop is CASSLAQGPNQPQHF. The CDR3 DNA reads as TGTGCCAGCAGTTTAGCCCAGGGTCCTAATCAGCCCCAGCATTTT.

This clonotype came up once. A much larger clone differs from this one at a single base, so this may be a read error. This chain links TRBV6-6 with TRBJ1-5; no clear D. V lost 9 bases and J lost 0, with 15 bases in between. CDR1 is MNHNY, CDR2 SVGAGI, per germline (reference sequence). This CDR3 is built from 15 residues. For the CDR3, the DNA is TGTGCCAGGAGTCCCGGGTCCCCTAGCAATCAGCCCCAGCATTTT. This sequence encodes CARSPGSPSNQPQHF.

This clonotype was detected only once. The V gene is TRBV6-1, the J gene TRBJ2-7, with unresolved D. The CDR3 loop spans 13 amino acids. CDR1 MNHNS and CDR2 SASEGT come from the germline V gene. In DNA, the CDR3 is TGTATCAGCAGTGAGACCATCTCCTACGAGCAGTACTTC. Protein: CISSETISYEQYF.

This clonotype has a count of ten or more. V is TRBV6-1 and J is TRBJ2-4; 11 nucleotides align to TRBD1. The germline V gene has CDR1 MNHNS and CDR2 SASEGT. CDR3 length equals 17 residues. Trimming removed 5 bases from V and 14 bases from J; junction bases left unmatched: 20. CDR3 region: CASSLRAPGQGVVWEYF. CDR3 nucleotide sequence: TGTGCCAGCAGTTTACGAGCTCCGGGACAGGGGGTCGTCTGGGAGTACTTC.

Note on this clonotype: A much bigger clone sits one base away, suggesting this may be a read error. The chain links TRBV6-5 to TRBJ1-1; D remains unclear. The CDR3 extends over 13 amino acids. Germline values: CDR1 MNHEY, CDR2 SVGAGI. The V and J ends lost 7 bases and 1 base respectively, with 10 bases between them. The CDR3 reads CASTRGRNTEAFF. CDR3 DNA: TGTGCCAGCACCCGTGGACGGAACACTGAAGCTTTCTTT.

Comments on this clonotype: Just one base apart from a much larger clone, this may be a read error. This rearrangement joins TRBV29-1 to TRBJ1-2; TRBD1 agrees at 11 bases. The CDR3 sequence is 14 residues long. Trimming cost V 6 bases and J 5 bases; bases outside gene matches: 8. Germline V gene sequence: CDR1 SQVTM, CDR2 ANQGSEA. The CDR3 region is CSVCPGTGGYGYTF. The CDR3 DNA sequence: TGCAGCGTATGCCCAGGGACAGGGGGATATGGCTACACCTTC.

This clonotype was seen repeatedly, ten times or more. J is TRBJ2-1 and V is TRBV5-4; D tentatively fits TRBD1 or TRBD2 (5 bases each). This CDR3 region has 15 residues. V was shortened by 0 bases and J by 3 bases, with 10 bases between the two germline ends. CDR1 and CDR2 from the germline V gene are SGHNT and YYREEE (reference sequence). The CDR3 region has the DNA TGTGCCAGCAGCTTGGGGGGGTTTCGCTACAATGAGCAGTTCTTC. This codes for CASSLGGFRYNEQFF. The full variable domain, in which reference TRBV5-4 and TRBJ2-1 provide the parts outside the CDR3, is ETGVTQSPTHLIKTRGQQVTLRCSSQSGHNTVSWYQQALGQGPQFIFQYYREEENGRGNFPPRFSGLQFPNYSSELNVNALELDDSALYLCASSLGGFRYNEQFFGPGTRLTVL.

This clonotype has just a few counts. A much larger clone differs by one base, so this may be a read error. The chain has TRBV12-3 or TRBV12-4 and TRBJ2-2, with 8 bases aligning to TRBD1. The CDR3 totals 17 residues. In nucleotides, the CDR3 is TGTGCCGGCAGTTCCCCCTCAGGGGGCGCTTACACCGGGGAGCTGTTTTTT. Protein product: CAGSSPSGGAYTGELFF.

The V gene is TRBV11-1, the J gene TRBJ1-2; D not certain. The CDR3 consists of 16 residues. CDR1 is SGHAT and CDR2 is FQDESV in the germline V gene (reference sequence). With 5 bases removed from V and 1 base from J, the gap between germline ends came to 17 bases. CDR3 DNA: TGTGCCAGCAGCATATCTGAGGACGCCGATAACTATGGCTACACCTTC. As protein: CASSISEDADNYGYTF. Complete variable domain (other parts from reference TRBV11-1 and TRBJ1-2): EAEVAQSPRYKITEKSQAVAFWCDPISGHATLYWYRQILGQGPELLVQFQDESVVDDSQLPKDRFSAERLKGVDSTLKIQPAELGDSAMYLCASSISEDADNYGYTFGSGTRLTVV.

Concerning this clonotype: Relative to the germline gene, one junction end is altered; a read error may explain this. This sequence joins TRBV10-3 and TRBJ1-1; TRBD1 matches 7 bases. Germline lookup yields CDR1 ENHRY and CDR2 SYGVKD. The CDR3 runs 14 residues. The DNA for the CDR3 is TGCGCCATCAGACCGGGACAGACCTTCACTGAAACTTTCTTT. It yields the protein CAIRPGQTFTETFF.

A remark on this clonotype: This may be a read error, as it is one base from a much larger clone. The chain combines TRBV10-3 with TRBJ2-1; 10 positions match TRBD2. The germline CDR1 and CDR2 sequences are ENHRY and SYGVKD. J lost 8 bases, V lost 7 bases, and 8 bases had no gene match. The CDR3 has 14 residues. CDR3 in amino acids: CAITGAGGTHEQFF. The CDR3 coding sequence is TGTGCCATCACCGGAGCGGGAGGGACCCATGAGCAGTTCTTC.

This clonotype was counted only a few times. V and J are TRBV20-1 and TRBJ2-2; D possibly matches TRBD1 or TRBD2 (5 bases each). Per germline, CDR1 DFQATT and CDR2 SNEGSKA (reference sequence). With 0 bases removed from V and 5 bases from J, the gap between germline ends came to 16 bases. CDR3 length equals 16 residues. The CDR3 region has the DNA TGCAGTGCTAGAGATGAGGGGCAGGCCGCGACCGGGGAGCTGTTTTTT. Its translation is CSARDEGQAATGELFF.

Regarding this clonotype: Likely a read error: the CDR3 ends without its conserved phenylalanine or tryptophan. The chain has TRBV11-1 and TRBJ2-7, with TRBD1 identical over 8 bases. This CDR3 spans 15 amino acids. CDR1 and CDR2 (germline): SGHAT, FQDESV (reference sequence). The CDR3, as DNA: TGTGCCAGCACCTTAGTGGGGACAGGAGATTACGAGCAGTACCTC. The encoded protein is CASTLVGTGDYEQYL.

This clonotype has at least ten counts. The chain recombines TRBV10-2 with TRBJ2-1; TRBD1 might be the D (6 bases). Per germline, CDR1 WSHSY and CDR2 SAAADI. V lost 6 bases and J 10 bases, leaving 10 bases between the germline ends. The CDR3 is made up of 11 amino acids. The CDR3 DNA follows: TGCGCCAGCAGCGACGGGACAGAGCAGTTCTTC. This codes for CASSDGTEQFF.

The chain couples TRBV7-9 to TRBJ2-1; no reliable D call. V was clipped by 0 bases and J by 1 base, with 4 bases between them. CDR1 and CDR2 (germline): SEHNR, FQNEAQ (reference sequence). The CDR3 covers 14 residues. The CDR3 nucleotides read TGTGCCAGCAGCTTAGCGGGATCCTACAATGAGCAGTTCTTC. Protein: CASSLAGSYNEQFF.